The clone carrying this T cell receptor beta chain came up many times. Its target is unknown. These data originate in a study of T cells after yellow fever vaccination. Across the whole study: SMART-Seq v4 Ultra Low Input prepared libraries from low-cell fractions. General study findings and limits: Detected again after the booster were most primary-vaccination clones, at about 96% CD4 and 70% to 90% CD8.

The TCR cDNA carried a universal primer site and UMIs from 5'RACE template switching. TCRdb itself ran the 5' RACE reads through MiXCR, one entry per CDR3 protein. Seen here are around 500,000 distinct CDR3 sequences, less than 25% observed once, and the top ten hold about a sixth. The sample consisted of PBMCs, taken approximately 22 days after the first yellow fever vaccination. The receptor was derived from a man younger than 35 who received the YFV17D yellow fever vaccine.

Here the CDR3 reads CASSDSAGGPNEQFF. The CDR3 nucleotides are TGTGCCAGCAGTGACTCAGCGGGGGGGCCCAATGAGCAGTTCTTC. The V gene is TRBV6-4, the J gene TRBJ2-1; 10 nucleotides align to TRBD2. CDR1 is MRHNA and CDR2 is SNTAGT in the germline V gene. The CDR3 covers 15 residues. With V trimmed by 0 bases and J by 6 bases, 2 bases remained unmatched.